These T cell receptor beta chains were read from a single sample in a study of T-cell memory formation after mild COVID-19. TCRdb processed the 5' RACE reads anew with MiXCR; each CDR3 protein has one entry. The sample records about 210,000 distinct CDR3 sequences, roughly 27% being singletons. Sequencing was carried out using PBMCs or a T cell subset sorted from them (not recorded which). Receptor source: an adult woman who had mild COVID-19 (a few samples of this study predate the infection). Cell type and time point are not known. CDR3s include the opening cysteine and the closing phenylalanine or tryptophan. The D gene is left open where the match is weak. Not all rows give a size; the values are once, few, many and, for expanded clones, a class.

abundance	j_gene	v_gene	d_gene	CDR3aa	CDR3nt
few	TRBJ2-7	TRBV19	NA	CASSMAVRDEQYF	TGTGCCAGTAGTATGGCAGTGCGGGACGAGCAGTACTTC
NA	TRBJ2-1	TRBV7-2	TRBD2	CASRLAGYNEQFF	TGTGCCAGCAGACTAGCGGGGTACAATGAGCAGTTCTTC
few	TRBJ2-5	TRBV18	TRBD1	CASSPLQGASETQYF	TGTGCCAGCTCACCGCTCCAGGGGGCTTCGGAGACCCAGTACTTC
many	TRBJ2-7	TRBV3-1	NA	CASSPQGGEQYF	TGTGCCAGCAGCCCCCAGGGGGGCGAGCAGTACTTC
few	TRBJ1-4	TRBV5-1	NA	CASSLFPGQADEKLFF	TGCGCCAGCAGCTTGTTCCCGGGACAAGCAGATGAAAAACTGTTTTTT
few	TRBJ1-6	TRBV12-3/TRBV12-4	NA	CASSPRTGYNSPLHF	TGTGCCAGCAGTCCCAGGACGGGATATAATTCACCCCTCCACTTT
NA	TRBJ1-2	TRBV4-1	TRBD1	CASSRSGGQEYGYTF	TGCGCCAGCAGCCGCAGCGGGGGACAGGAGTATGGCTACACCTTC
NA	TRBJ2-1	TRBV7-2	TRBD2	CASSWRLAGSIEQFF	TGTGCCAGCAGCTGGAGACTAGCGGGTTCCATTGAGCAGTTCTTC
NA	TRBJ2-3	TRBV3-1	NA	CASSPNPRTDTQYF	TGTGCCAGCAGCCCCAACCCCCGCACAGATACGCAGTATTTT
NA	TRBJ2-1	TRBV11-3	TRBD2	CASSSRSGRASHEQFF	TGTGCCAGCAGCTCGAGGAGCGGGAGGGCCTCTCATGAGCAGTTCTTC
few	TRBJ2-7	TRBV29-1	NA	CSVEAAGDRAYEQYF	TGCAGCGTTGAAGCCGCGGGGGACAGAGCCTACGAGCAGTACTTC
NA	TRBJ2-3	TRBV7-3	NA	CASSLTTMISGTDTQYF	TGTGCCAGCAGCTTAACGACTATGATCAGCGGCACAGATACGCAGTATTTT
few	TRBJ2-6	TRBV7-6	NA	CASSDVGANVLTF	TGTGCCAGCTCGGATGTTGGGGCCAACGTCCTGACTTTC
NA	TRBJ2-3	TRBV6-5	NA	CASRDSTDTQYF	TGTGCCAGCAGAGACAGCACAGATACGCAGTATTTT
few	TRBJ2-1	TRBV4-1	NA	CASSPLAHNEQFF	TGCGCCAGCAGCCCCCTAGCCCACAATGAGCAGTTCTTC
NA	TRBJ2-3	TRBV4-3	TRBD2	CASSQSGSSTDTQYF	TGCGCCAGCAGCCAAAGCGGGAGCAGCACAGATACGCAGTATTTT